The clone carrying this T cell receptor (beta chain) was detected only once. This sample stems from a study of blood T cell repertoires in COVID-19. Study-wide context: Whether acute or convalescent, the COVID-19 samples came from the United States, Italy and Spain. From T cells, B-cell-depleted T cells, or PBMCs came the material, which was cDNA or gDNA.

Original methodology: Estimation of nucleated cell counts relied on the amplification of reference gene primers. TCRdb's copy holds only in-frame clones and misses some; the assay was immunoSEQ multiplex PCR. V, J and clone size were drawn from that table, and D and trimming were deduced from the DNA. This table has some 310,000 clones, nearly 90% appearing once. The CDR3 loop spans 13 amino acids. With 4 bases removed from V and 4 bases from J, the gap between germline ends came to 8 bases. This sequence originates from a woman in her 40s with COVID-19, enrolled during active disease. The chain uses TRBV12-3 or TRBV12-4 and TRBJ2-1; maybe TRBD2 (6 bases). Sample: peripheral blood. The CDR3 sequence: CASSSGSYNEQFF. CDR3 coding DNA: TGTGCCAGCAGTTCCGGGAGTTACAATGAGCAGTTCTTC.